The next 20 T cell receptor beta chains were all read from a single sample in a study of blood T cell repertoires in COVID-19. Profiled with immunoSEQ multiplex PCR; TCRdb holds only in-frame clones, not every one. The profile covers 310,000 or so clones, with roughly 87% appearing a single time and approximately 5.4% taken by the ten largest. The sequenced sample consisted of PBMCs or T cells enriched from blood (not recorded which). The receptors stem from a woman in her thirties who had recovered from COVID-19.

The J gene is TRBJ1-2, the V gene TRBV30, with 7 bases lining up with TRBD1. Germline V CDR1 and CDR2: GTSNPN, SVGIG (reference sequence). The CDR3 covers 15 residues. J gave up 4 bases and V 0 bases, and 8 bases lay outside the gene matches. CDR3 loop: CAWSVDGRGIYGYTF. CDR3 coding DNA: TGTGCCTGGAGTGTAGATGGCAGGGGGATCTATGGCTACACCTTC.

The rearrangement links TRBV4-2 to TRBJ2-7; 10 positions agree with TRBD2. Germline V gene lookup returns CDR1 LGHNA and CDR2 YNFKEQ. The junction had 8 bases not matched to a gene; V was cut back by 3 bases and J by 3 bases. The length of the CDR3 is 16 residues. This CDR3 reads CASSQDLRTSGYEQYF. CDR3 DNA: TGTGCCAGCAGCCAGGATTTGAGGACTAGCGGCTACGAGCAGTACTTC.

The V gene is TRBV7-9, the J gene TRBJ2-3; TRBD2 is a possible D gene (5 bases). Germline-derived CDR1 and CDR2 are SEHNR and FQNEAQ (reference sequence). The CDR3 extends over 14 amino acids. Deletions cut 2 bases from V and 3 bases from J, with 9 bases between. The CDR3 here is CASSLFGETDTQYF. The CDR3 nucleotides read TGTGCCAGCAGCTTATTTGGGGAGACAGATACGCAGTATTTT.

This chain joins TRBV5-4 and TRBJ2-2, with a weak D call TRBD2 (5 bases). CDR1 is SGHNT and CDR2 is YYREEE in the germline V gene (reference sequence). The V end was cut by 1 base, the J end by 6 bases, with 10 bases between. CDR3 length: 14 residues. The CDR3 DNA follows: TGTGCCAGCAGCTTGCAAGGGCGGGCCGGGGAGCTGTTTTTT. Its translation is CASSLQGRAGELFF.

V gene TRBV6-5 combines with J gene TRBJ2-7; possible D gene TRBD2, 6 bases. This CDR3 is built from 14 residues. Germline V lookup: CDR1 MNHEY, CDR2 SVGAGI. V was trimmed by 8 bases and J by 4 bases, leaving 18 bases between them. DNA of the CDR3: TGTGCCAGCTCCTTCGGAGGGGAAGAGTACGAGCAGTACTTC. This codes for CASSFGGEEYEQYF.

Comment on this clone: Other DNA sequences in the sample encode the same CDR3. This chain links TRBV19 with TRBJ2-7; D unresolved. The CDR3 runs to 12 residues. The germline gives CDR1 LNHDA, CDR2 SQIVND (reference sequence). Trimming pared 1 base from V and 7 bases from J, leaving 8 bases between. CDR3 residues: CASSIGGGEQYF. CDR3 bases: TGTGCCAGTAGTATAGGAGGCGGAGAGCAGTACTTC.

This chain links TRBV30 with TRBJ1-4; no reliable D call. Per germline, CDR1 GTSNPN and CDR2 SVGIG (reference sequence). The CDR3 loop spans 12 amino acids. V lost 0 bases to trimming and J lost 6 bases, with 5 bases between them. In DNA form, the CDR3 reads TGTGCCTGGAGTGTATTCGATGAAAAACTGTTTTTT. Translating gives CAWSVFDEKLFF.

This chain connects TRBV5-4 to TRBJ2-3, with D possibly TRBD1 on 6 matching bases. Germline V gene sequence: CDR1 SGHNT, CDR2 YYREEE (reference sequence). Deletions cut 4 bases from V and 0 bases from J, with 15 bases between. The CDR3 extends over 16 amino acids. The CDR3 sequence is CASSAGAWDSTDTQYF. The CDR3 bases are TGTGCCAGCAGCGCAGGGGCTTGGGATAGCACAGATACGCAGTATTTT. The full variable domain, its missing parts supplied by reference TRBV5-4 and TRBJ2-3, is ETGVTQSPTHLIKTRGQQVTLRCSSQSGHNTVSWYQQALGQGPQFIFQYYREEENGRGNFPPRFSGLQFPNYSSELNVNALELDDSALYLCASSAGAWDSTDTQYFGPGTRLTVL.

The chain links TRBV5-1 to TRBJ2-3; 10 positions agree with TRBD2. This CDR3 contains 15 residues. Trimming cost V 2 bases and J 4 bases; bases outside gene matches: 4. From germline, CDR1 is SGHRS and CDR2 YFSETQ. CDR3 region: CASSFVSGGSDTQYF. DNA of the CDR3: TGCGCCAGCAGCTTTGTTAGCGGGGGGTCAGATACGCAGTATTTT.

The rearrangement uses TRBV5-1 and TRBJ1-5; D unresolved. Germline-derived CDR1 and CDR2 are SGHRS and YFSETQ. The CDR3 spans 15 residues. V lost 0 bases and J 3 bases, leaving 10 bases between the germline ends. CDR3 region: CASSLGGVINQPQHF. In nucleotides, the CDR3 is TGCGCCAGCAGCTTGGGCGGTGTGATCAATCAGCCCCAGCATTTT.

This clone has just a few counts. CDR3 in DNA: TGTGCCATCAGTAAAGACAGTGACTCCTACGAGCAGTACTTC. Its translation: CAISKDSDSYEQYF. V and J are TRBV10-3 and TRBJ2-7; weak D call: TRBD1 (5 bases). Germline CDR1 reads ENHRY; CDR2 reads SYGVKD. The CDR3 sequence is 14 residues long. V was shortened by 5 bases and J by 0 bases, with 11 bases between the two germline ends.

This sequence joins TRBV15 and TRBJ1-3; D is perhaps TRBD1 (5 bases). Germline loops: CDR1 LNHNV, CDR2 YYDKDF (reference sequence). V was pared by 0 bases and J by 3 bases, with 9 bases between. This CDR3 is built from 15 residues. The CDR3 DNA sequence: TGTGCCACCAGCAGAGATCCGGGGGATGGAAACACCATATATTTT. Protein: CATSRDPGDGNTIYF.

This chain links TRBV5-1 with TRBJ1-2, with D perhaps TRBD1 (5 bases). This CDR3 is built from 15 residues. With 0 bases removed from V and 2 bases from J, the gap between germline ends came to 11 bases. Germline V gene sequence: CDR1 SGHRS, CDR2 YFSETQ. CDR3 DNA sequence: TGCGCCAGCAGCTTGGGGGCCAGGGTGAACTATGGCTACACCTTC. It translates to CASSLGARVNYGYTF.

This clone was counted only a few times. The CDR3, as DNA: TGTGCCAGCAGTTGGCGTGTCCGGACAGGGGGCGAGGCCCCCTATGGCTACACCTTC. Translated: CASSWRVRTGGEAPYGYTF. The V call is TRBV6-2 or TRBV6-3, the J call TRBJ1-2; 11 positions match TRBD1. CDR3 length: 19 amino acids. Germline CDR1 MNHEY, CDR2 SVGEGT. After removal of 4 bases from V and 4 bases from J, the junction contained 17 bases not matched to a gene.

The gene calls are TRBV10-3 and TRBJ1-5, with D maybe TRBD1 (5 bases). Germline V CDR1 and CDR2: ENHRY, SYGVKD. V lost 10 bases to trimming and J lost 6 bases, with 10 bases between them. The CDR3 loop spans 11 amino acids. For the CDR3, the DNA is TGTGCCACCTGGAGGGGTCAGCCCCAGCATTTT. Translated, it gives CATWRGQPQHF.

In DNA form, the CDR3 reads TGTGCCAGCAGCTTAAACAGGGGAGATGAAGAGACCCAGTACTTC. It specifies CASSLNRGDEETQYF. The V call is TRBV7-3, the J call TRBJ2-5; 7 positions match TRBD1. CDR3 length: 15 amino acids. Germline V gives CDR1 SGHTA, CDR2 FQGTGA. The V gene end was trimmed by 1 base and the J gene end by 3 bases; junction bases not matched to a gene: 5.

The chain joins TRBV5-6 to TRBJ1-2, with 10 nucleotides matching TRBD1. Germline V CDR1 and CDR2: SGHDT, YYEEEE. CDR3 length: 14 amino acids. Trimming cost V 0 bases and J 8 bases; bases outside gene matches: 4. The CDR3 reads CASSLAGTGVGYTF. DNA for the CDR3: TGTGCCAGCAGCTTGGCAGGGACAGGGGTAGGCTACACCTTC.

The genes are TRBV5-8 and TRBJ1-2; D gene uncertain. Germline lookup yields CDR1 SGHTS and CDR2 YDEGEE. Trimming pared 0 bases from V and 8 bases from J, leaving 17 bases between. There are 15 residues in the CDR3. The CDR3 spells CASSLGSGMDGGYTF. The CDR3 region has the DNA TGTGCCAGCAGCTTGGGAAGCGGCATGGATGGCGGCTACACCTTC. Looking up the rest from reference TRBV5-8 and TRBJ1-2 gives the full variable domain: EAGVTQSPTHLIKTRGQQATLRCSPISGHTSVYWYQQALGLGLQFLLWYDEGEERNRGNFPPRFSGRQFPNYSSELNVNALELEDSALYLCASSLGSGMDGGYTFGSGTRLTVV.

This rearrangement joins TRBV6-6 to TRBJ1-2; D remains ambiguous. The CDR3 is 11 amino acids. Per the germline V gene, CDR1 is MNHNY and CDR2 is SVGAGI (reference sequence). V was trimmed by 5 bases and J by 5 bases, leaving 6 bases between them. In DNA, the CDR3 is TGTGCCAGCAGTCCACTATATGGCTACACCTTC. It codes for CASSPLYGYTF.

The gene calls are TRBV19 and TRBJ2-2; 9 bases line up with TRBD1. The CDR3 contains 15 residues. CDR1 is LNHDA and CDR2 is SQIVND in the germline V gene (reference sequence). J gave up 3 bases and V 6 bases, and 5 bases lay outside the gene matches. The CDR3, as DNA: TGTGCCAGTAGGAAAAGACAGGGGGACACCGGGGAGCTGTTTTTT. Residues: CASRKRQGDTGELFF.